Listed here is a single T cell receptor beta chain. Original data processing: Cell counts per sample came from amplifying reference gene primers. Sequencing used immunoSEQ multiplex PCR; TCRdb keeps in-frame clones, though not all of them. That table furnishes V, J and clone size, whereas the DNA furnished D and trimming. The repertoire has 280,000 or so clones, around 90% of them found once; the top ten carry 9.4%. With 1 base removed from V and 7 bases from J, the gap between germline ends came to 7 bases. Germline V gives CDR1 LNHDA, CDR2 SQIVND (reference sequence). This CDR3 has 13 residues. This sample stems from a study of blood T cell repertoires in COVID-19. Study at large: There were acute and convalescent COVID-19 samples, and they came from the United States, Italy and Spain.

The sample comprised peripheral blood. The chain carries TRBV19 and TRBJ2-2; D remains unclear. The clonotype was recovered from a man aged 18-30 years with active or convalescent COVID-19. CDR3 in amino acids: CASSIGGFGELFF. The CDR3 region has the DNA TGTGCCAGTAGTATAGGCGGCTTCGGGGAGCTGTTTTTT.